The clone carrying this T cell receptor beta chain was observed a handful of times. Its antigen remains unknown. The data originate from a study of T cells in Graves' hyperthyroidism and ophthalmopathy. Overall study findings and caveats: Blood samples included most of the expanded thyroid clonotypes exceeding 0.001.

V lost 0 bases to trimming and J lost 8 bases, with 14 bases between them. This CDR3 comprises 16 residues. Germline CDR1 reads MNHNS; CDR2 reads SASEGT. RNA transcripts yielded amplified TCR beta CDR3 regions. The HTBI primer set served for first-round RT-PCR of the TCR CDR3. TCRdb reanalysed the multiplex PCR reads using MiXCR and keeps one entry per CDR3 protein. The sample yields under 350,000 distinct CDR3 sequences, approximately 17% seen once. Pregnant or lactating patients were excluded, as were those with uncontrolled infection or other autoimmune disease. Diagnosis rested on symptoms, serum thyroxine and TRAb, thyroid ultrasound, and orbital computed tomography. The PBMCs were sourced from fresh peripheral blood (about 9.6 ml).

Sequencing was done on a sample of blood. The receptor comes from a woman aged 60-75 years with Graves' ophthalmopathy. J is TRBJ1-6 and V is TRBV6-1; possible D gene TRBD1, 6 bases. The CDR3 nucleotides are TGTGCCAGCAGTGAAGCGAGGCGACAGGCATATTCACCCCTCCACTTT. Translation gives CASSEARRQAYSPLHF.